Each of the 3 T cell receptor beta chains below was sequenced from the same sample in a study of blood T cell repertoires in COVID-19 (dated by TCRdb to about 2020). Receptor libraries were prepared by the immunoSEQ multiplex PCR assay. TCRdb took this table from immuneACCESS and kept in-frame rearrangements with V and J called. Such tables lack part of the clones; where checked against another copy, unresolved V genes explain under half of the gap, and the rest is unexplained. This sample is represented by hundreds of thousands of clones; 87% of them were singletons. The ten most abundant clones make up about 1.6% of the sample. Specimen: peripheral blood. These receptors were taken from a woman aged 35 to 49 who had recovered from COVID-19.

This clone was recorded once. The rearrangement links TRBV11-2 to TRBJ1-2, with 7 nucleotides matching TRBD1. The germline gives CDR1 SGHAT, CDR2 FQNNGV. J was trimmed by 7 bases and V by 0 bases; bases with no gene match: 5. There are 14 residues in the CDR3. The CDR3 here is CASSLDLTGSGYTF. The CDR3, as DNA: TGTGCCAGCAGCTTAGACCTGACAGGGAGTGGCTACACCTTC. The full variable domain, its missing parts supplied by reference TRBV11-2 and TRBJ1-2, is EAGVAQSPRYKIIEKRQSVAFWCNPISGHATLYWYQQILGQGPKLLIQFQNNGVVDDSQLPKDRFSAERLKGVDSTLKIQPAKLEDSAVYLCASSLDLTGSGYTFGSGTRLTVV.

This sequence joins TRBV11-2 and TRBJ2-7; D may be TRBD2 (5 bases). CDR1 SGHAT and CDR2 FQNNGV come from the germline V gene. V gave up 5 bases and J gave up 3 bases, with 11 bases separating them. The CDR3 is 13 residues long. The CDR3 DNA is TGTGCCAGCAGCCTTGGACTCCTCTACGAGCAGTACTTC. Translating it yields CASSLGLLYEQYF.

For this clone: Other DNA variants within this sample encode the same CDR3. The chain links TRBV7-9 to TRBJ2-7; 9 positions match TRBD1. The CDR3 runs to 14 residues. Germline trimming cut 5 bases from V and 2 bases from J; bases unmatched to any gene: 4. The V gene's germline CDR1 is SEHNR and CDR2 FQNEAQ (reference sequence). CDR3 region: CASSPRDRAYEQYF. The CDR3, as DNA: TGTGCCAGCAGCCCTCGGGACAGGGCCTACGAGCAGTACTTC. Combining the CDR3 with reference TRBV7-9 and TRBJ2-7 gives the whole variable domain DTGVSQNPRHKITKRGQNVTFRCDPISEHNRLYWYRQTLGQGPEFLTYFQNEAQLEKSRLLSDRFSAERPKGSFSTLEIQRTEQGDSAMYLCASSPRDRAYEQYFGPGTRLTVT.